This is a list of T cell receptor beta chains from one sample in a study of Graves' ophthalmopathy and Graves' hyperthyroidism. TCRdb processed the multiplex PCR reads anew with MiXCR; each CDR3 protein has one entry. The sample lists hundreds of thousands of distinct CDR3 sequences; around 14% were seen once. The sample consisted of blood. The receptors come from a woman under 40 with Graves' ophthalmopathy. Each CDR3 is given with its conserved first and last residue. Each record gives: J gene, D gene, V gene, clone size, CDR3 DNA, CDR3 protein. The D gene is left open where the match is weak. Some rows have no size entry. The others give once, few or many, or a class for an expanded clone.

>TRBJ2-7|TRBD2|TRBV20-1|many
TGCAGTGCTATCCTTCCGGGACTAGCGATATACGAGCAGTACTTC
CSAILPGLAIYEQYF
>TRBJ1-2|TRBD1|TRBV30|many
TGTGCCTGGAGTGTAACGACAGGGGATGGCTACACCTTC
CAWSVTTGDGYTF
>TRBJ1-5|NA|TRBV30|few
TGTGCCTGGAGTGCCCAGGGGAGCAATCAGCCCCAGCATTTT
CAWSAQGSNQPQHF
>TRBJ2-5|NA|TRBV28|many
TGTGCCAGCAGTTTGATCTGGGGGATCGCCGGGGAGACCCAGTACTTC
CASSLIWGIAGETQYF
>TRBJ1-2|NA|TRBV15|many
TGTGCCACCAGCAAGTCGGTGGGTGTAGTTTACTATGGCTACACCTTC
CATSKSVGVVYYGYTF
>TRBJ2-7|NA|TRBV7-2|many
TGTGCCAGCAGCACCCAAATCCGGGACGGGGGACCCTACGAGCAGTACTTC
CASSTQIRDGGPYEQYF
>TRBJ2-2|TRBD1|TRBV19|many
TGTGCCAGTAGTGGCGGACAGGGGGCTCCCGGGGAGCTGTTTTTT
CASSGGQGAPGELFF
>TRBJ2-7|NA|TRBV11-2|many
TGTGCCAGCAGCCCCCTCTACGAGCAGTACTTC
CASSPLYEQYF
>TRBJ1-5|NA|TRBV28|many
TGTGCCAGCAGTCCCCTCGGTAGCAATCAGCCCCAGCATTTT
CASSPLGSNQPQHF
>TRBJ2-3|TRBD1|TRBV15|many
TGTGCCACCAGCAGTCTACAGGGGAGTACGCAGTATTTT
CATSSLQGSTQYF
>TRBJ2-7|NA|TRBV29-1|many
TGCAGCGTAGCGGAGGGACTCGGGTACGAGCAGTACTTC
CSVAEGLGYEQYF
>TRBJ1-1|NA|TRBV19|NA
TGTGCCAGTAGCCCCGGGGGGATTTTCGCTTTCTTT
CASSPGGIFAFF
>TRBJ2-2|NA|TRBV24-1|many
TGTGCCACCAGTGGGACGCTAAACACCGGGGAGCTGTTTTTT
CATSGTLNTGELFF
>TRBJ2-2|TRBD1|TRBV28|many
TGTGCCAGCAGTTGGGCCGGGACAGCGAACACCGGGGAGCTGTTTTTT
CASSWAGTANTGELFF
>TRBJ2-7|TRBD2|TRBV12-3/TRBV12-4|many
TGTGCCAGCACTCCCTCTTTTCTAGCGGTCAACGAGCAGTACTTC
CASTPSFLAVNEQYF
>TRBJ2-5|TRBD2|TRBV24-1|many
TGTGCCACCAGTGACTACAGAGCGACTAGCGGGACTCCTAACCAAGAGACCCAGTACTTC
CATSDYRATSGTPNQETQYF
>TRBJ1-2|TRBD1|TRBV7-3|NA
TGTGCCAGCAGCTTAATAGGGGGCCCCTTGAATGTACGTGGCTACACCTTC
CASSLIGGPLNVRGYTF
>TRBJ2-2|NA|TRBV30|few
TGTGCCTGGAGTCGACAGGGAGGTACCGGGGAGCTGTTTTTT
CAWSRQGGTGELFF
>TRBJ1-1|NA|TRBV10-3|many
TGTGCCATCAGAGAGACAGTAAACACTGAAGCTTTCTTT
CAIRETVNTEAFF
>TRBJ2-5|NA|TRBV19|few
TGTGCCAGTAGTGCCAACCGGGACAACCAAGAGACCCAGTACTTC
CASSANRDNQETQYF
>TRBJ1-1|NA|TRBV25-1|many
TGTGCCAGCAGTCCAGGGAGGTCTGAAGCTTTCTTT
CASSPGRSEAFF
>TRBJ1-2|NA|TRBV12-3/TRBV12-4|NA
TGTGCCAGCAGTCACGGACGGACCCTCTATGGCTACACCTTC
CASSHGRTLYGYTF
>TRBJ2-5|NA|TRBV7-8|NA
TGTGCCAGCAGCCAACAACCGGGACACCAAGAGACCCAGTACTTC
CASSQQPGHQETQYF
>TRBJ2-5|NA|TRBV7-8|many
TGTGCCAGCAGCCCCTACCGGGCCCAGCAAGAGACCCAGTACTTC
CASSPYRAQQETQYF
>TRBJ2-5|NA|TRBV7-6|many
TGTGCCAGCAGCTTAGTGGACAGTAAAGAAGAGACCCAGTACTTC
CASSLVDSKEETQYF
>TRBJ1-1|NA|TRBV7-2|many
TGTGCCAGCAGCTTAGATCTCAGCACTGAAGCTTTCTTT
CASSLDLSTEAFF
>TRBJ1-5|NA|TRBV27|many
TGTGCCAGCAGTGTTCGGGGGAATCAGCCCCAGCATTTT
CASSVRGNQPQHF
>TRBJ1-2|NA|TRBV28|NA
TGTGCCACCAGCATGGCCGGGGAGTCCTATGGCTACACCTTC
CATSMAGESYGYTF
>TRBJ2-2|TRBD2|TRBV20-1|many
TGCAGTGCTAGAAATAAGCGGGGGGCCCCGTATTCCGGGGAGCTGTTTTTT
CSARNKRGAPYSGELFF
>TRBJ1-2|TRBD1|TRBV30|many
TGTGCCTGGAGTTTCGGACAGGGAGGAGGAAACTATGGCTACACCTTC
CAWSFGQGGGNYGYTF
>TRBJ2-5|NA|TRBV18|many
TGTGCCAGCTCACCACGTGAAGGGGCCGGGGAGACCCAGTACTTC
CASSPREGAGETQYF
>TRBJ1-1|TRBD1|TRBV5-1|NA
TGCGCCAGCAGCGTAAAAGGGGGCGCGGGAGTCGCTGAAGCTTTCTTT
CASSVKGGAGVAEAFF